This TCR beta chain comes out of a study of blood T cell repertoires in COVID-19. Background on the study: Researchers got acute and convalescent COVID-19 samples from the United States, Italy and Spain. The analysed material was cDNA or gDNA that came from T cells, B-cell-depleted T cells, or PBMCs.

The CDR3 runs to 16 residues. Germline V lookup: CDR1 WSHSY, CDR2 SAAADI. V lost 8 bases to trimming and J lost 0 bases; unmatched junction nucleotides: 11. Produced via immunoSEQ multiplex PCR; TCRdb's table is partial and in-frame only. The data contain approximately 140,000 clones, around 86% of them seen just once; the ten biggest clones take up roughly 10%. The J gene is TRBJ2-5, the V gene TRBV10-2, with 8 bases fitting TRBD1. Sequencing input: peripheral blood. The TCR originated in a man aged 40-49 years with active or convalescent COVID-19. The CDR3 protein is CASGIFEQGDQETQYF. CDR3 bases: TGCGCCAGCGGGATCTTTGAACAGGGGGACCAAGAGACCCAGTACTTC.